Shown below are 26 T cell receptor beta chains from a single sample sequenced in a study of T-cell memory formation after mild COVID-19. TCRdb recomputed calls from the 5' RACE reads with MiXCR, one row per CDR3 protein. The sample holds fewer than 250,000 distinct CDR3 sequences, about 16% seen once. Input material: PBMCs or a T cell subset sorted from them (not recorded which). The receptors were gathered from an adult woman who had mild COVID-19 (a few samples of this study predate the infection). Cell type and time point are not known.

The chain employs TRBV9 and TRBJ1-2; maybe TRBD1 (5 bases). Trimming removed 3 bases from V and 2 bases from J, with 17 bases in between. Germline CDR1 and CDR2: SGDLS and YYNGEE. The CDR3 consists of 16 residues. The CDR3 DNA reads as TGTGCCAGCAGCGCCGGGGGGAGGAGATCAAACTATGGCTACACCTTC. Translating gives CASSAGGRRSNYGYTF.

There are a few counts of this clonotype. This chain links TRBV7-2 with TRBJ2-7, with no clear D. The CDR3 loop spans 12 amino acids. V lost 2 bases to trimming and J lost 2 bases, with 4 bases between them. Per germline, CDR1 SGHTA and CDR2 FQGNSA. The CDR3 DNA reads TGTGCCAGCAGCTTAACCACCTACGAGCAGTACTTC. Protein sequence: CASSLTTYEQYF. Supplemented by reference TRBV7-2 and TRBJ2-7, the full variable domain reads GAGVSQSPSNKVTEKGKDVELRCDPISGHTALYWYRQSLGQGLEFLIYFQGNSAPDKSGLPSDRFSAERTGGSVSTLTIQRTQQEDSAVYLCASSLTTYEQYFGPGTRLTVT.

This clonotype was observed a few times. The chain carries TRBV5-1 and TRBJ2-3, with D possibly being TRBD2 (6 bases). Trimming shortened V by 3 bases and J by 2 bases, and 10 bases separated the two germline ends. This CDR3 contains 14 residues. Per germline, CDR1 SGHRS and CDR2 YFSETQ. CDR3 region: CASSSRRDTDTQYF. In DNA, the CDR3 is TGCGCCAGCAGCTCCAGGCGGGACACAGATACGCAGTATTTT.

Details on this clonotype: The junction does not match germline at one end; this may be a read error. The genes are TRBV6-5 and TRBJ1-1; D possibly corresponds to TRBD1 (5 bases). Germline V gene data show CDR1 as MNHEY and CDR2 as SVGAGI. The CDR3 sequence is 15 residues long. CDR3 DNA sequence: TGTGCCAGCAGCTACTCGGACAACATGGGGACTGAAGCTTTCTTT. Amino acids: CASSYSDNMGTEAFF.

This clonotype was seen only a few times. J is TRBJ2-2 and V is TRBV20-1; 15 bases match TRBD2. J gave up 9 bases and V 5 bases, and 4 bases lay outside the gene matches. CDR1 is DFQATT and CDR2 is SNEGSKA in the germline V gene (reference sequence). The CDR3 sequence is 14 residues long. In nucleotides, the CDR3 is TGCAGTGCTGGACTAGCGGGGGGGCCTCGGGAGCTGTTTTTT. Amino acids: CSAGLAGGPRELFF.

This clonotype was seen only a few times. Here the CDR3 reads CASSRGGPGETQYF. The DNA of the CDR3 is TGTGCCAGCAGTCGAGGGGGGCCTGGGGAGACCCAGTACTTC. The chain has TRBV12-3 or TRBV12-4 and TRBJ2-5; either TRBD1 or TRBD2 may fit D (6 bases each). The CDR3 length is 14 residues. The V end was cut by 5 bases, the J end by 5 bases, with 15 bases between.

The rearrangement joins TRBV5-8 to TRBJ2-2, with 10 bases that match TRBD2. This CDR3 is built from 16 residues. Germline assignment: CDR1 SGHTS and CDR2 YDEGEE. After removal of 3 bases from V and 4 bases from J, the junction contained 6 bases not matched to a gene. CDR3 region: CASSSWTSGSTGELFF. CDR3 DNA: TGTGCCAGCAGCTCCTGGACTAGCGGAAGCACCGGGGAGCTGTTTTTT. The entire variable domain, with the rest obtained from reference TRBV5-8 and TRBJ2-2, is as follows: EAGVTQSPTHLIKTRGQQATLRCSPISGHTSVYWYQQALGLGLQFLLWYDEGEERNRGNFPPRFSGRQFPNYSSELNVNALELEDSALYLCASSSWTSGSTGELFFGEGSRLTVL.

This chain joins TRBV2 and TRBJ2-2; D unresolved. This CDR3 is built from 13 residues. Germline loops: CDR1 SNHLY, CDR2 FYNNEI. V gave up 6 bases and J gave up 5 bases, with 10 bases separating them. The CDR3: CASRATVTGELFF. The CDR3 bases are TGTGCCAGCAGGGCGACTGTGACCGGGGAGCTGTTTTTT.

This clonotype was recorded many times. The chain combines TRBV6-5 with TRBJ2-5; 10 nucleotides agree with TRBD1. The CDR3 spans 15 residues. V gave up 0 bases and J gave up 5 bases; unmatched junction bases: 3. Germline loops: CDR1 MNHEY, CDR2 SVGAGI. CDR3 nucleotide sequence: TGTGCCAGCAGTTACTCGAGGACAGGGGGGGAGACCCAGTACTTC. Its translation is CASSYSRTGGETQYF.

The genes are TRBV25-1 and TRBJ1-3; D ambiguous. The CDR3 length is 16 residues. Germline assignment: CDR1 MGHDK and CDR2 SYGVNS. The V and J ends lost 5 bases and 0 bases respectively, with 14 bases between them. DNA for the CDR3: TGTGCCAGCAGTCCCTCCCCACAGTTCTCTGGAAACACCATATATTTT. This gives the protein CASSPSPQFSGNTIYF.

The chain is built from TRBV7-2 and TRBJ2-3; D not resolved. The CDR3 runs 15 residues. The germline V and J ends were trimmed by 0 bases and 2 bases, with 9 bases remaining between them. Per the germline V gene, CDR1 is SGHTA and CDR2 is FQGNSA. This chain's CDR3 is CASSLAGQTTDTQYF. CDR3 nucleotide sequence: TGTGCCAGCAGCTTAGCGGGCCAAACCACAGATACGCAGTATTTT.

This chain uses TRBV5-8 with TRBJ2-5; 9 nucleotides align to TRBD1. The length of the CDR3 is 15 residues. The V gene's germline CDR1 is SGHTS and CDR2 YDEGEE. The V segment lost 0 bases and the J segment 1 base; nucleotides outside the gene matches: 1. The CDR3 nucleotides are TGTGCCAGCAGCTTGGGACAGGGGGTCCAAGAGACCCAGTACTTC. It codes for CASSLGQGVQETQYF.

This clonotype was counted a few times. The CDR3: CASSPTTSSNYGYTF. CDR3 nucleotides: TGCGCCAGCAGCCCAACGACGAGTTCGAACTATGGCTACACCTTC. The genes are TRBV5-1 and TRBJ1-2; D is unclear. The CDR3 is made up of 15 amino acids. Germline lookup yields CDR1 SGHRS and CDR2 YFSETQ. V lost 4 bases, J lost 2 bases, and 15 bases lay in between.

This clonotype was counted ten times or more. CDR3 region: CATSEPLAETRREQFF. The CDR3 nucleotides read TGTGCCACCAGTGAACCCCTAGCGGAAACCCGGCGTGAGCAGTTCTTC. This chain joins TRBV24-1 and TRBJ2-1, with TRBD2 matching 7 bases. The CDR3 extends over 16 amino acids. J was trimmed by 9 bases and V by 4 bases; bases with no gene match: 14. The germline gives CDR1 KGHDR, CDR2 SFDVKD.

A few counts support this clonotype. This may be a read error: a much more frequent sequence differs by one nucleotide. CDR3 amino acids: CASSPWTTAYNEQFF. CDR3 coding DNA: TGTGCCAGCAGTCCCTGGACAACCGCCTACAATGAGCAGTTCTTC. The chain recombines TRBV12-3 or TRBV12-4 with TRBJ2-1, with D possibly TRBD1 on 5 matching bases. The CDR3 extends over 15 amino acids. Trimming shortened V by 5 bases and J by 2 bases, and 13 bases separated the two germline ends.

This clonotype was counted only a few times. The chain carries TRBV29-1 and TRBJ1-1; D ambiguous. V was shortened by 7 bases and J by 12 bases, with 21 bases between the two germline ends. CDR1 SQVTM and CDR2 ANQGSEA come from the germline V gene. This CDR3 is built from 12 residues. CDR3 DNA: TGCAGCGCCCTGGGTACCGGGTGGGTAACTTTCTTT. Amino acid sequence: CSALGTGWVTFF. Filled out from reference TRBV29-1 and TRBJ1-1, the complete variable domain reads SAVISQKPSRDICQRGTSLTIQCQVDSQVTMMFWYRQQPGQSLTLIATANQGSEATYESGFVIDKFPISRPNLTFSTLTVSNMSPEDSSIYLCSALGTGWVTFFGQGTRLTVV.

The sample holds many counts of this clonotype. The chain couples TRBV12-3 or TRBV12-4 to TRBJ2-7; possible D gene TRBD2, 6 bases. The germline V and J ends were trimmed by 6 bases and 2 bases, with 20 bases remaining between them. The CDR3 is 16 amino acids. The CDR3, as DNA: TGTGCCAGCAGCTATCTCCAGGGCGGGAACCCCTACGAGCAGTACTTC. It is translated as CASSYLQGGNPYEQYF.

This clonotype was counted a few times. The chain joins TRBV7-8 to TRBJ1-1, with D tentatively TRBD1 (5 bases). The V and J ends lost 5 bases and 10 bases respectively, with 23 bases between them. The length of the CDR3 is 15 residues. The germline CDR1 and CDR2 sequences are SGHVS and FQNEAQ. In nucleotides, the CDR3 is TGTGCCAGCAGCCCAACCGGGACGCCGGCCGGAGGAGCTTTCTTT. Residues: CASSPTGTPAGGAFF.

The V and J genes are TRBV7-9 and TRBJ2-5; 13 bases fit TRBD2. Trimming took 5 bases from V and 7 from J; bases not matched to a gene: 10. The CDR3 consists of 16 residues. The germline gives CDR1 SEHNR, CDR2 FQNEAQ (reference sequence). CDR3 nucleotide sequence: TGTGCCAGCAGCGCCTGGACTAGCGGGAGAGCAGTGACCCAGTACTTC. As protein: CASSAWTSGRAVTQYF.

The rearrangement joins TRBV7-3 to TRBJ1-1, with D possibly being TRBD1 (5 bases). The CDR3 sequence is 17 residues long. The germline V gene has CDR1 SGHTA and CDR2 FQGTGA. V was shortened by 5 bases and J by 0 bases, with 19 bases between the two germline ends. CDR3 region: CASSPLERGPLNTEAFF. The CDR3 coding sequence is TGTGCCAGCAGCCCGCTAGAGAGGGGACCTTTGAACACTGAAGCTTTCTTT.

The chain carries TRBV18 and TRBJ2-1; no reliable D call. The CDR3 runs 15 residues. Trimming left V 3 bases short and J 0 bases short, with 9 bases between. The germline V gene has CDR1 KGHSH and CDR2 LQKENI. DNA for the CDR3: TGTGCCAGCTCACCCCAAGCGAGCTCCTACAATGAGCAGTTCTTC. Its translation: CASSPQASSYNEQFF.

This clonotype was detected only a few times. CDR3 amino acids: CASSFKAVAGTQYF. CDR3 coding DNA: TGTGCCAGCAGTTTTAAGGCAGTAGCGGGGACCCAGTACTTC. V gene TRBV12-3 or TRBV12-4 combines with J gene TRBJ2-5; 7 bases are a match to TRBD2. The CDR3 loop spans 14 amino acids. Trimming cost V 3 bases and J 7 bases; bases outside gene matches: 8.

V usage is TRBV5-1 and J usage is TRBJ2-1, with 11 bases aligning to TRBD2. The CDR3 has 15 residues. Germline CDR1 SGHRS, CDR2 YFSETQ. V shed 3 bases, J shed 6 bases, and the junction held 5 bases outside the gene matches. The DNA for the CDR3 is TGCGCCAGCAGCTATAGCGGGGGGGATCCCAATGAGCAGTTCTTC. This codes for CASSYSGGDPNEQFF.

This chain joins TRBV12-3 or TRBV12-4 and TRBJ1-2, with a possible D match to TRBD1 (5 bases). V dropped 5 bases and J dropped 5 bases, with 18 bases sitting between them. The CDR3 contains 15 residues. The CDR3 reads CASSPQLSGSYGYTF. Written as DNA, the CDR3 is TGTGCCAGCAGTCCACAGTTATCAGGGAGTTATGGCTACACCTTC.

In its sample, this clonotype was seen a few times. One end of the junction does not line up with germline, which may come from a read error. This chain uses TRBV7-2 with TRBJ2-5; 8 bases match TRBD2. CDR1 SGHTA and CDR2 FQGNSA come from the germline V gene. CDR3 length equals 14 residues. In DNA, the CDR3 is TGTGCCAGCATCCTTAGCGGGACGCTAGAGCCCCAGTACTTC. Translated: CASILSGTLEPQYF.

This clonotype turned up a few times. The rearrangement links TRBV7-2 to TRBJ2-7; weak D call: TRBD2 (5 bases). The CDR3 spans 14 residues. The V gene's germline CDR1 is SGHTA and CDR2 FQGNSA. Trimming pared 5 bases from V and 2 bases from J, leaving 13 bases between. The CDR3 protein is CASSPSSGPYEQYF. The CDR3 region has the DNA TGTGCCAGCAGCCCCTCCAGCGGCCCCTACGAGCAGTACTTC. The full variable domain, rest sourced from reference TRBV7-2 and TRBJ2-7, is GAGVSQSPSNKVTEKGKDVELRCDPISGHTALYWYRQSLGQGLEFLIYFQGNSAPDKSGLPSDRFSAERTGGSVSTLTIQRTQQEDSAVYLCASSPSSGPYEQYFGPGTRLTVT.